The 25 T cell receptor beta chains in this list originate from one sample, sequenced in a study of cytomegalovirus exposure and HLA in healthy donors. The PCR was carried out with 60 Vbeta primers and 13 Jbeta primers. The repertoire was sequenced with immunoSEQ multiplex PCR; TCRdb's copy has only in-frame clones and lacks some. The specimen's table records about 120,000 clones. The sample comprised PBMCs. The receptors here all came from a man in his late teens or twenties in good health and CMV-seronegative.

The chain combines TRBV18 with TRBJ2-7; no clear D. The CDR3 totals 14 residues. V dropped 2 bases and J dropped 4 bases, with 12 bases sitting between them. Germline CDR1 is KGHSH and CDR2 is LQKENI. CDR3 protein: CASSPVRETYEQYF. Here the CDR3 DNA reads TGTGCCAGCTCACCAGTTCGAGAGACATACGAGCAGTACTTC.

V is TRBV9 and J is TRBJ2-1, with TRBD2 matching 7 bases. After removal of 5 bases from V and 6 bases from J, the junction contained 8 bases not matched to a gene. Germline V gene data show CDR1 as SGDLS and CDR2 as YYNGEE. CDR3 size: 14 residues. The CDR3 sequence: CASRSNGGGNEQFF. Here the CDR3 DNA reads TGTGCCAGCAGAAGCAATGGGGGGGGCAATGAGCAGTTCTTC. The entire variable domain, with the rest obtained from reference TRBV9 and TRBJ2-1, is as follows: DSGVTQTPKHLITATGQRVTLRCSPRSGDLSVYWYQQSLDQGLQFLIQYYNGEERAKGNILERFSAQQFPDLHSELNLSSLELGDSALYFCASRSNGGGNEQFFGPGTRLTVL.

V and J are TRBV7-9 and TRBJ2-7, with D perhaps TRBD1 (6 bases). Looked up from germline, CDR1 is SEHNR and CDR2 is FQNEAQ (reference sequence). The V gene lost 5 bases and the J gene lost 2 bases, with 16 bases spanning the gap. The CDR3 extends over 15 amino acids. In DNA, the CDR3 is TGTGCCAGCAGCCCAGGGGACCGCCGGGCCTACGAGCAGTACTTC. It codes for CASSPGDRRAYEQYF.

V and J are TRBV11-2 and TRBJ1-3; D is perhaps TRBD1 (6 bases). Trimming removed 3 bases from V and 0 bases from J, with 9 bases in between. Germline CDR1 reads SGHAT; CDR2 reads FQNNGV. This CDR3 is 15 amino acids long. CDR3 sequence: CASSFGRGSGNTIYF. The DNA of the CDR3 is TGTGCCAGCAGCTTTGGCAGGGGCTCTGGAAACACCATATATTTT.

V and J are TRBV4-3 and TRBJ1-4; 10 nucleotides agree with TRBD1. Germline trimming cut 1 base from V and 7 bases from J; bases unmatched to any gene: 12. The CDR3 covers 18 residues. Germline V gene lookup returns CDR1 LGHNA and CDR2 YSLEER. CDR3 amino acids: CASSQARFLWDRGEKLFF. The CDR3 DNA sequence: TGCGCCAGCAGCCAAGCAAGGTTCCTCTGGGACAGGGGTGAAAAACTGTTTTTT.

CDR3 sequence reads: CASSGTGISPLHF. CDR3 DNA: TGTGCCAGCAGCGGTACAGGGATTTCACCCCTCCACTTT. The V call is TRBV5-6, the J call TRBJ1-6; tentative D call: TRBD1 (6 bases). The V end was cut by 4 bases, the J end by 9 bases, with 11 bases between. CDR3 size: 13 residues. Germline CDR1 and CDR2: SGHDT and YYEEEE. The complete variable domain, with remaining parts taken from reference TRBV5-6 and TRBJ1-6, reads DAGVTQSPTHLIKTRGQQVTLRCSPKSGHDTVSWYQQALGQGPQFIFQYYEEEERQRGNFPDRFSGHQFPNYSSELNVNALLLGDSALYLCASSGTGISPLHFGNGTRLTVT.

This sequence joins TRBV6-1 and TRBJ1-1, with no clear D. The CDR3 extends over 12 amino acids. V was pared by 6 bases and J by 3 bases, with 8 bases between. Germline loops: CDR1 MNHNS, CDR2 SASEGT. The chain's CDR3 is CASRGQYTEAFF. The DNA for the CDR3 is TGTGCCAGCAGGGGCCAATACACTGAAGCTTTCTTT.

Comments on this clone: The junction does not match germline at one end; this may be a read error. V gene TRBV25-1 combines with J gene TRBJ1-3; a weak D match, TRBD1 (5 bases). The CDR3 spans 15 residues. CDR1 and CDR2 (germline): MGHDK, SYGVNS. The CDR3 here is CASSFGGSSGDTIYF. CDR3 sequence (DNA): TGTGCCAGCAGTTTCGGGGGAAGCTCTGGAGACACCATATATTTT.

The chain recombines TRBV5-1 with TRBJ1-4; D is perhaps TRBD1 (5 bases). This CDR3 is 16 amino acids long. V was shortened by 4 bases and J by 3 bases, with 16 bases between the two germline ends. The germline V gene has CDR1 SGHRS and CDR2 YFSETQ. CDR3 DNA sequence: TGCGCCAGCAGCAAAAGCTTCAGGGCGGCTAATGAAAAACTGTTTTTT. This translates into CASSKSFRAANEKLFF.

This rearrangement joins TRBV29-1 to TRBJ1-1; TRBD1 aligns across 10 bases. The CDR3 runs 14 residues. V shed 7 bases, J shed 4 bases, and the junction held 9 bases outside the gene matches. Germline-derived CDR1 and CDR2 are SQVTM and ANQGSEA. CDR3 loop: CSGRGTGDSTEAFF. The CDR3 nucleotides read TGCAGCGGCCGGGGGACAGGGGATAGCACTGAAGCTTTCTTT.

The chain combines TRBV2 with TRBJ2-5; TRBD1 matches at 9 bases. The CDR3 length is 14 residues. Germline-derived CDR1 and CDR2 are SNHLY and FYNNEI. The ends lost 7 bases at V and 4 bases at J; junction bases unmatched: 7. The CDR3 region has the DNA TGTGCCAGCACAGGGGGACAGGGCGGAGAGACCCAGTACTTC. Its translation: CASTGGQGGETQYF.

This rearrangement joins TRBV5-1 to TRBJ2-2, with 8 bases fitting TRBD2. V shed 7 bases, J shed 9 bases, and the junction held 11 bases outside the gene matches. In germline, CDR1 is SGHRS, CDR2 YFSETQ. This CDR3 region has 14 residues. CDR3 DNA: TGCGCCAGCGGCCTCGGGCGGGGGGACAGGGAGCTGTTTTTT. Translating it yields CASGLGRGDRELFF.

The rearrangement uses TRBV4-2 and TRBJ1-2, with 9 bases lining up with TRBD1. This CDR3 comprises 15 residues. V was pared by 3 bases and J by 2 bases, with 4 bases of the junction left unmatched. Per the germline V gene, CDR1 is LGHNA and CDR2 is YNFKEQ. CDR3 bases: TGTGCCAGCAGCCATGAAGGACAGGGGAACTATGGCTACACCTTC. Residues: CASSHEGQGNYGYTF.

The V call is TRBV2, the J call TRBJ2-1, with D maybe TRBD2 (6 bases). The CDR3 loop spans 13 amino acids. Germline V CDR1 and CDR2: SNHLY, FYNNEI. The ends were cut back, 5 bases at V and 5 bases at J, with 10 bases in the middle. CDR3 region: CASSRDSDNEQFF. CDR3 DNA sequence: TGTGCCAGCAGTAGGGACTCGGACAATGAGCAGTTCTTC.

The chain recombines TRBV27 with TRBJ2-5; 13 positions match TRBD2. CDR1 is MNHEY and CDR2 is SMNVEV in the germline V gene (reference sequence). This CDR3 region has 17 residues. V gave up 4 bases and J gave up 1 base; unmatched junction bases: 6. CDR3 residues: CASSSGLAGPLQETQYF. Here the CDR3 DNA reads TGTGCCAGCAGTTCGGGACTAGCGGGACCCCTCCAAGAGACCCAGTACTTC.

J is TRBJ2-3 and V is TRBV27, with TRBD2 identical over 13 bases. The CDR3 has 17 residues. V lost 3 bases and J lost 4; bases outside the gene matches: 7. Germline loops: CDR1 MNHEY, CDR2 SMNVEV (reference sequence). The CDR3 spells CASSFLGLAGESDTQYF. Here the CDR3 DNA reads TGTGCCAGCAGTTTCTTAGGACTAGCGGGAGAATCAGATACGCAGTATTTT.

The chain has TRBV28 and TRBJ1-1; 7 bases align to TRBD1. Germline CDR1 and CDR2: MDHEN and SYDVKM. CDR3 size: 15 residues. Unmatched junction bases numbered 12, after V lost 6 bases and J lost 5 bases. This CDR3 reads CASSPIRQGLTEAFF. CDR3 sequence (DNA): TGTGCCAGCAGCCCTATCCGACAGGGTTTGACTGAAGCTTTCTTT. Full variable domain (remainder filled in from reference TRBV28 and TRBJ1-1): DVKVTQSSRYLVKRTGEKVFLECVQDMDHENMFWYRQDPGLGLRLIYFSYDVKMKEKGDIPEGYSVSREKKERFSLILESASTNQTSMYLCASSPIRQGLTEAFFGQGTRLTVV.

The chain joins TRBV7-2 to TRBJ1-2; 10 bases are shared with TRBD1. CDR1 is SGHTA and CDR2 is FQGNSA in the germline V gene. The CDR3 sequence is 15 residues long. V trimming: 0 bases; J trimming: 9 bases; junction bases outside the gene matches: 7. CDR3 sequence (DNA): TGTGCCAGCAGCTTAGCGGGACAGGGGATAAGTAGCTACACCTTC. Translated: CASSLAGQGISSYTF.

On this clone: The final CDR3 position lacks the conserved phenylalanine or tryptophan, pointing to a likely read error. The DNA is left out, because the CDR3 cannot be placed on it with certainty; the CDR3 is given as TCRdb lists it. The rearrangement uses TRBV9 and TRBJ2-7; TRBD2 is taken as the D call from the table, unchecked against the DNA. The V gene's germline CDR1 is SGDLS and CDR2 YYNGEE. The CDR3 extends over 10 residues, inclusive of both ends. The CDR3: CASTPERSLL.

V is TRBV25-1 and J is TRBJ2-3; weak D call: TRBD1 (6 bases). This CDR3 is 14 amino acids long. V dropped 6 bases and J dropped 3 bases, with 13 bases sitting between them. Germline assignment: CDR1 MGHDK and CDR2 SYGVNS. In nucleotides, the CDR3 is TGTGCCAGCAGGAAGAGGACAGCAACAGATACGCAGTATTTT. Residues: CASRKRTATDTQYF.

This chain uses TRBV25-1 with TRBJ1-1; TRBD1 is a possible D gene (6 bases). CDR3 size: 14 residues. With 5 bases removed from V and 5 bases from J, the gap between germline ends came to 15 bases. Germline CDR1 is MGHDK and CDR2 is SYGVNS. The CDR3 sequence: CASSYRVGRTEAFF. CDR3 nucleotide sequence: TGTGCCAGCAGTTACAGGGTAGGTCGGACTGAAGCTTTCTTT.

For the CDR3, the DNA is TGTGCCAGCAGCTTATCCGGGACTAGTATCTACGAGCAGTACTTC. Residues: CASSLSGTSIYEQYF. The chain links TRBV7-9 to TRBJ2-7; 8 bases line up with TRBD2. This CDR3 has 15 residues. Germline CDR1 reads SEHNR; CDR2 reads FQNEAQ (reference sequence). V lost 2 bases to trimming and J lost 3 bases; unmatched junction nucleotides: 6.

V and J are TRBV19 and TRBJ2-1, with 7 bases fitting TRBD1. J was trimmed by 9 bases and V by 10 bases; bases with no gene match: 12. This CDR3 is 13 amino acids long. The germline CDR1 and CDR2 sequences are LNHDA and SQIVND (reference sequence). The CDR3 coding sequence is TGTGCCACCCGACAGGGCGCATCCACTGAGCAGTTCTTC. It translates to CATRQGASTEQFF.

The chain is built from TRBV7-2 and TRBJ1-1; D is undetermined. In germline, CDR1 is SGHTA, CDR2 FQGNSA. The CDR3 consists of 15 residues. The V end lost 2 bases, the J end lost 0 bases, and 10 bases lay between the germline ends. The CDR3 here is CASSLNTFMNTEAFF. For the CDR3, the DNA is TGTGCCAGCAGCTTAAATACATTCATGAACACTGAAGCTTTCTTT. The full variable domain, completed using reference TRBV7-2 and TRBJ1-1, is GAGVSQSPSNKVTEKGKDVELRCDPISGHTALYWYRQSLGQGLEFLIYFQGNSAPDKSGLPSDRFSAERTGGSVSTLTIQRTQQEDSAVYLCASSLNTFMNTEAFFGQGTRLTVV.

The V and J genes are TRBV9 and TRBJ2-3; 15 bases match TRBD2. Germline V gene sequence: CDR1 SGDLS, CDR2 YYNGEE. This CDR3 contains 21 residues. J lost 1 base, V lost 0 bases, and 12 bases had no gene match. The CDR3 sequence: CASSVEFRTSGGAGGTDTQYF. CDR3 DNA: TGTGCCAGCAGCGTAGAATTCAGGACTAGCGGGGGGGCCGGAGGCACAGATACGCAGTATTTT.